Sequencing of this TCR beta chain was carried out in a study of blood T cell dynamics during melanoma immunotherapy. The overall study: Standard first-line treatment here was pembrolizumab or nivolumab plus ipilimumab in metastatic melanoma. Findings and caveats of the study: cfDNA rearrangement score rose from T0 to W3 with disease control.

Each cfDNA sample used a fixed 40 ng of plasma cell-free DNA. Profiled with immunoSEQ multiplex PCR; TCRdb holds only in-frame clones, not every one. The table lists about 6,300 clones, 92% of them singletons. The CDR3 is 15 amino acids. Germline lookup yields CDR1 SGHTA and CDR2 FQGNSA. With 0 bases clipped from V and 0 bases from J, the junction kept 2 bases outside the gene matches. A note on this clone: Its antigen is undetermined.

Time point indicated: pre-treatment baseline. At 12 weeks after first infusion, RECIST 1.1 defined response for most patients. The sample consisted of cell-free DNA from blood, taken from a patient treated with checkpoint blockade. The sequence came from a human donor with melanoma. This rearrangement joins TRBV7-2 to TRBJ2-7, with 7 positions matching TRBD2. The CDR3 DNA reads TGTGCCAGCAGCTTAGCGGGGGGGAGCTCCTACGAGCAGTACTTC. Translated: CASSLAGGSSYEQYF.